Following are 2 T cell receptor beta chains from one sample sequenced in a study of regulatory T cells in long-lasting Graves disease. Time point here: persistent/refractory GD, antithyroid drugs over 5 years with positive TRAb. PBMC-derived RNA was used for the TCR library. Researchers made TCR beta libraries by using iRepertoire HTBI primers and running Arm-PCR on CDR3 regions. A single record per CDR3 protein comes from TCRdb applying MiXCR to the multiplex PCR reads. The sample has some 280,000 distinct CDR3 sequences, roughly a fifth seen once. The sequencing used peripheral blood mononuclear cells (PBMCs), collected when the disease was refractory, from a patient treated with antithyroid drugs. Every receptor here comes from a female donor with Graves disease.

The rearrangement uses TRBV5-1 and TRBJ2-2, with unresolved D. Germline V gene sequence: CDR1 SGHRS, CDR2 YFSETQ. Trimming left V 7 bases short and J 5 bases short, with 12 bases between. The CDR3 has 13 residues. CDR3 protein: CASVPQVTGELFF. CDR3 nucleotides: TGCGCCAGCGTGCCTCAGGTTACCGGGGAGCTGTTTTTT.

This clonotype was found a few times. V and J are TRBV5-4 and TRBJ2-6, with D perhaps TRBD2 (6 bases). Per the germline V gene, CDR1 is SGHNT and CDR2 is YYREEE (reference sequence). The CDR3 extends over 14 amino acids. V lost 4 bases and J 3 bases, leaving 8 bases between the germline ends. The CDR3 sequence is CASSQGGGANVLTF. The CDR3 DNA sequence: TGTGCCAGCAGCCAGGGAGGTGGGGCCAACGTCCTGACTTTC.